The rows below give T cell receptor beta chains drawn from one sample of a study of identical twins. TCRdb itself ran the 5' RACE reads through MiXCR, one entry per CDR3 protein. In the table there are hundreds of thousands of distinct CDR3 sequences, approximately 7.9% of which are singletons. These same data were also listed under a study on yellow fever vaccine responses in identical twins.

Sequenced material: CD8+ T cells sorted from blood. These receptors were taken from a woman aged 18-29 years in good health. The CDR3 runs from the conserved cysteine through the conserved F or W. The D gene is left open where the match is weak. Not all rows give a size; the values are once, few, many and, for expanded clones, a class.

TRBJ2-5 NA TRBD2 TRBV7-6 TGTGCCAGCAGCGTTAGCGGGGGCCCCGAGACCCAGTACTTC CASSVSGGPETQYF
TRBJ2-1 many NA TRBV3-1 TGTGCCAGCAGCCCCGGGCTAGACTCCTACAATGAGCAGTTCTTC CASSPGLDSYNEQFF
TRBJ2-2 many NA TRBV7-6 TGTGCCAGCAGCTTAGGCCGGGGTATCATCGCGAACACCGGGGAGCTGTTTTTT CASSLGRGIIANTGELFF
TRBJ2-1 NA NA TRBV3-1 TGTGCCAGCAGCCAAGATACTGCCAGGGTGTCCTACAATGAGCAGTTCTTC CASSQDTARVSYNEQFF
TRBJ2-1 NA TRBD1 TRBV6-1 TGTGCCAGCAGTCTCCGGGACAGGCCTTTAGATGAGCAGTTCTTC CASSLRDRPLDEQFF
TRBJ2-7 many NA TRBV29-1 TGCAGCGGTAGGACAGAACGATCCTACGAGCAGTACTTC CSGRTERSYEQYF
TRBJ2-2 many TRBD1 TRBV6-1 TGTGCCAGCAGTGAAGGGGGGTGGCAGGGGGCCCCCGGGGAGCTGTTTTTT CASSEGGWQGAPGELFF
TRBJ2-1 few NA TRBV12-3/TRBV12-4 TGTGCCAGCAGTCTCCCCGGGCAGGGAACTAATGAGCAGTTCTTC CASSLPGQGTNEQFF
TRBJ2-5 few TRBD2 TRBV25-1 TGTGCCAGCAGTCCCAGCGGGGGGCTGGCAAGAGAGACCCAGTACTTC CASSPSGGLARETQYF
TRBJ2-1 many NA TRBV12-3/TRBV12-4 TGTGCCAGCAGTTTTCCCGGATGGGATGCCGGGTCTTACAATGAGCAGTTCTTC CASSFPGWDAGSYNEQFF
TRBJ2-5 NA NA TRBV7-9 TGTGCCAGCAGCTCCGGGCCCGGGGGCCAAGAGACCCAGTACTTC CASSSGPGGQETQYF
TRBJ2-7 few TRBD1 TRBV11-1 TGTGCCAGCAGCTTGAACAGGGGGCACCCCTCCTACGAGCAGTACTTC CASSLNRGHPSYEQYF
TRBJ2-1 few NA TRBV7-8 TGTGCCAGCAGCTCACATAGTCCCTCGAATGAGCAGTTCTTC CASSSHSPSNEQFF
TRBJ2-3 NA TRBD2 TRBV6-1 TGTGCCAGCAGGGCGGGGGGGCCCGATACGCAGTATTTT CASRAGGPDTQYF
TRBJ2-3 many TRBD1 TRBV25-1 TGTGCCAGCAGTGTAACCGGGACAGGGTTCACAGATACGCAGTATTTT CASSVTGTGFTDTQYF
TRBJ2-3 many TRBD2 TRBV7-2 TGTGCCAGCAGCTTACGGCTAGCGGGGTTTACGAGCACAGATACGCAGTATTTT CASSLRLAGFTSTDTQYF
TRBJ2-2 NA NA TRBV28 TGTGCCAGCAGCTACTCGTTCGCGAACACCGGGGAGCTGTTTTTT CASSYSFANTGELFF
TRBJ2-5 few TRBD2 TRBV4-1 TGCGCCAGCAGCCAAGATGGGGGACTAGCGGTGGAGACCCAGTACTTC CASSQDGGLAVETQYF
TRBJ2-7 few TRBD2 TRBV20-1 TGCAGTGCTAGAGGCACTAGCGGAGGCTCCTACGAGCAGTACTTC CSARGTSGGSYEQYF
TRBJ2-3 few NA TRBV15 TGTGCCACCAGCGAGAGGAGAGGGTTTGATACGCAGTATTTT CATSERRGFDTQYF
TRBJ2-7 NA TRBD1 TRBV5-4 TGTGCCAGCAGCCTGGGACAGGCCAATTCCTACGAGCAGTACTTC CASSLGQANSYEQYF
TRBJ1-1 NA NA TRBV6-5 TGTGCCAGCAGTTATGCCCCGGCAGGGTTCACTGAAGCTTTCTTT CASSYAPAGFTEAFF
TRBJ2-7 NA TRBD1 TRBV5-5 TGTGCCAGCGGGGACAGGGCTGAGCGGACGAGCTCCTACGAGCAGTACTTC CASGDRAERTSSYEQYF
TRBJ2-3 few NA TRBV28 TGTGCCAGCAGTTTAACAGGGAATGGAGATACGCAGTATTTT CASSLTGNGDTQYF
TRBJ2-2 many TRBD1 TRBV29-1 TGCAGCGCTACAGGGGGCACCGGGGAGCTGTTTTTT CSATGGTGELFF
TRBJ2-4 few NA TRBV15 TGTGCCACCAGCGGCCACCCACCGTCGGAAATTGGCAAAAACATTCAGTACTTC CATSGHPPSEIGKNIQYF
TRBJ1-2 NA NA TRBV9 TGTGCCAGCAGCGCCCAACAGGGCCCTAACTATGGCTACACCTTC CASSAQQGPNYGYTF
TRBJ2-6 few TRBD1 TRBV11-1 TGTGCCAGCAGTCCATCCTCCGGGACAGGGGCCTATGGGGCCAACGTCCTGACTTTC CASSPSSGTGAYGANVLTF
TRBJ2-1 NA NA TRBV10-1 TGCGCCAGCAGTGAGTCCGGTTGGGATGAGCAGTTCTTC CASSESGWDEQFF
TRBJ1-1 many NA TRBV15 TGTGCCACCAGCAGAGAGAGGGCCCGGATGAACACTGAAGCTTTCTTT CATSRERARMNTEAFF
TRBJ2-1 few TRBD1 TRBV3-1 TGTGCCAGCAGCCAAGTACGGGACAGGGGGTACCGGGAGCAGTTCTTC CASSQVRDRGYREQFF
TRBJ2-1 many TRBD2 TRBV4-1 TGCGCCAGCAGCCAAGAGAATATTGGGCTAGCGGGATTTAATGAGCAGTTCTTC CASSQENIGLAGFNEQFF
TRBJ2-7 NA NA TRBV19 TGTGCCAGTAGTGAAGTAGGACCTAGCGAGCAGTACTTC CASSEVGPSEQYF
TRBJ2-7 NA TRBD2 TRBV27 TGTGCCAGCAGTCCGGAAGTGGGACTAGCGGGAGTCGAGCAGTACTTC CASSPEVGLAGVEQYF
TRBJ1-1 NA NA TRBV6-5 TGTGCCAGCAGTTACCTCCGGGGACCAACTGAAGCTTTCTTT CASSYLRGPTEAFF
TRBJ2-5 many TRBD2 TRBV7-9 TGTGCCAGCAGCCTAGCGGCCGGGAAAGAGACCCAGTACTTC CASSLAAGKETQYF
TRBJ2-7 NA TRBD2 TRBV11-1 TGTGCCAGCAGCTTAGGGGTCGCTAGCGGGAGCGGAAACTACGAGCAGTACTTC CASSLGVASGSGNYEQYF
TRBJ2-7 NA NA TRBV7-6 TGTGCCAGCAGCCCGAACCTTTACTCCTACGAGCAGTACTTC CASSPNLYSYEQYF
TRBJ2-5 few NA TRBV20-1 TGCAGTGCTAGAGATTGGGGCCCGGGGGTGGAGACCCAGTACTTC CSARDWGPGVETQYF
TRBJ1-4 few NA TRBV7-8 TGTGCCAGCAGCCCCCCTTCGGATATTGAAAAACTGTTTTTT CASSPPSDIEKLFF
TRBJ1-2 few TRBD1 TRBV29-1 TGCAGCGCCACCGACAGGGGGGTTTCGGGCTACACCTTC CSATDRGVSGYTF
TRBJ2-1 few NA TRBV4-1 TGCGCCAGCAGCCAAGAAGTCGGGGGCTCCTACAATGAGCAGTTCTTC CASSQEVGGSYNEQFF
TRBJ2-1 NA NA TRBV15 TGTGCCACCAGCTCCTCGGGGGTTAAACAATACGAGCAGTTCTTC CATSSSGVKQYEQFF
TRBJ2-5 many NA TRBV14 TGTGCCAGCAGCCAAGAGATCCAGGGGCTTAAAGAGACCCAGTACTTC CASSQEIQGLKETQYF
TRBJ2-7 NA NA TRBV11-3 TGTGCCAGCAGCTTAACTACCAGCTCCTACGAGCAGTACTTC CASSLTTSSYEQYF
TRBJ2-7 few NA TRBV6-5 TGTGCCAGCAGTTTGACAGACGCCTACGAGCAGTACTTC CASSLTDAYEQYF
TRBJ2-7 few TRBD2 TRBV20-1 TGCAGTGCTAGAGGGTTCCTAGCGGGAGGGGACGAGCAGTACTTC CSARGFLAGGDEQYF
TRBJ2-1 few TRBD2 TRBV5-6 TGTGCCAGCAGCCCAACGGGAGGACTAGCGAGTTTGGAGGTTTACAATGAGCAGTTCTTC CASSPTGGLASLEVYNEQFF
TRBJ2-2 NA NA TRBV27 TGTGCCAGCACCCGGACATCCCCATCGGGCACCGGGGAGCTGTTTTTT CASTRTSPSGTGELFF
TRBJ2-7 few TRBD1 TRBV27 TGTGCCAGCAGTACCCGGGACAGGGGTTTTGACGAGCAGTACTTC CASSTRDRGFDEQYF